The 2 T cell receptor beta chains below all came from one sample that was sequenced in a study of beta chain features in type 1 diabetes. The entirety of the isolated RNA underwent reverse transcription, so expressed TCRB transcripts were sequenced. Repertoires were generated with immunoSEQ multiplex PCR, while TCRdb's copy carries only in-frame clones and drops some. This repertoire shows about 360,000 clones, around 12% found once; its top ten account for roughly 0.017%. Sequenced: naive CD4+ T cells from blood. The receptors were gathered from a man aged 18 to 30 in good health.

This clone was counted only a few times. The V call is TRBV13, the J call TRBJ2-7; 7 bases are shared with TRBD2. This CDR3 has 15 residues. Germline-derived CDR1 and CDR2 are PRHDT and FYEKMQ (reference sequence). V dropped 5 bases and J dropped 0; count of bases not matched to a gene: 7. The CDR3: CASSRKGGGSYEQYF. The DNA for the CDR3 is TGTGCCAGCAGCCGCAAGGGCGGGGGCTCCTACGAGCAGTACTTC.

This clone was seen more than once but under ten times. V gene TRBV30 combines with J gene TRBJ1-4, with 10 positions matching TRBD1. Germline V gives CDR1 GTSNPN, CDR2 SVGIG (reference sequence). V shed 4 bases, J shed 4 bases, and the junction held 6 bases outside the gene matches. This CDR3 has 15 residues. The CDR3 is CAWTGTGASNEKLFF. The CDR3 nucleotides read TGTGCCTGGACCGGGACAGGGGCGAGTAATGAAAAACTGTTTTTT. The full variable domain, rest sourced from reference TRBV30 and TRBJ1-4, is SQTIHQWPATLVQPVGSPLSLECTVEGTSNPNLYWYRQAAGRGLQLLFYSVGIGQISSEVPQNLSASRPQDRQFILSSKKLLLSDSGFYLCAWTGTGASNEKLFFGSGTQLSVL.